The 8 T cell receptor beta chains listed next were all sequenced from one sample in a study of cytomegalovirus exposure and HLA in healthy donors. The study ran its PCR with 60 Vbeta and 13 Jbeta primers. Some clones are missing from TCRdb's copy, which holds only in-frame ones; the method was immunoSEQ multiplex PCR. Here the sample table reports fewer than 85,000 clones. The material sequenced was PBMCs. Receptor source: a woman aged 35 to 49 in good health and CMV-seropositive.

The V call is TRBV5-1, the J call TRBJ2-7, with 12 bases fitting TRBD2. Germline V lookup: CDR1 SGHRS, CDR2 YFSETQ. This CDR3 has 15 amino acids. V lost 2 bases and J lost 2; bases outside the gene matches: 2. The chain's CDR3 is CASSFSSGRAYEQYF. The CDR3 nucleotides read TGCGCCAGCAGCTTTTCTAGCGGGAGGGCCTACGAGCAGTACTTC.

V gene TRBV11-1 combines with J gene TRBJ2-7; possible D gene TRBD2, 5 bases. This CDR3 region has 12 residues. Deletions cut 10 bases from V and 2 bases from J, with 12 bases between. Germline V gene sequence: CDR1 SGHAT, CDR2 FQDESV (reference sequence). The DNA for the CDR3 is TGTGCCACGGGGATGGAGGCCTACGAGCAGTACTTC. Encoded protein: CATGMEAYEQYF. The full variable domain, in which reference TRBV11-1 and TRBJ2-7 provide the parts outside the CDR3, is EAEVAQSPRYKITEKSQAVAFWCDPISGHATLYWYRQILGQGPELLVQFQDESVVDDSQLPKDRFSAERLKGVDSTLKIQPAELGDSAMYLCATGMEAYEQYFGPGTRLTVT.

The CDR3 region has the DNA TGCAGCTCCACGGACAGGGCCACAGATACGCAGTATTTT. As protein: CSSTDRATDTQYF. The chain uses TRBV29-1 and TRBJ2-3; 8 nucleotides align to TRBD1. V shed 8 bases and J 2 bases; nucleotides not matched to a gene: 6. The CDR3 sequence is 13 residues long. Germline V gives CDR1 SQVTM, CDR2 ANQGSEA.

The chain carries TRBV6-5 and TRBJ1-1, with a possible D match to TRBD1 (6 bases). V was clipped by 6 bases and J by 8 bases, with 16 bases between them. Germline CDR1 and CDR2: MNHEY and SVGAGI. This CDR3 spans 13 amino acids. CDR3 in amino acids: CASRREDRREAFF. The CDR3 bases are TGTGCCAGCAGGCGGGAGGACAGAAGGGAAGCTTTCTTT.

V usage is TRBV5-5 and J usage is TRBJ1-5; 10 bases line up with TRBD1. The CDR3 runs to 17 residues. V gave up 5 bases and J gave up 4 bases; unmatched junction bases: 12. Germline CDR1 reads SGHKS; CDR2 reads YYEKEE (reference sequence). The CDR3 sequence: CASSLGQGVGKNQPQHF. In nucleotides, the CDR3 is TGTGCCAGCAGTCTTGGACAGGGGGTTGGTAAGAATCAGCCCCAGCATTTT.

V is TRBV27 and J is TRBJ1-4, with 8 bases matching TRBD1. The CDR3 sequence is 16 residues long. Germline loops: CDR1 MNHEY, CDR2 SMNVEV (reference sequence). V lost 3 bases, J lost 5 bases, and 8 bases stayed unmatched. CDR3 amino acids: CASSFLPTGVNEKLFF. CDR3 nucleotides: TGTGCCAGCAGTTTCCTTCCGACAGGGGTGAATGAAAAACTGTTTTTT. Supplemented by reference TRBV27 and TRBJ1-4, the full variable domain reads EAQVTQNPRYLITVTGKKLTVTCSQNMNHEYMSWYRQDPGLGLRQIYYSMNVEVTDKGDVPEGYKVSRKEKRNFPLILESPSPNQTSLYFCASSFLPTGVNEKLFFGSGTQLSVL.

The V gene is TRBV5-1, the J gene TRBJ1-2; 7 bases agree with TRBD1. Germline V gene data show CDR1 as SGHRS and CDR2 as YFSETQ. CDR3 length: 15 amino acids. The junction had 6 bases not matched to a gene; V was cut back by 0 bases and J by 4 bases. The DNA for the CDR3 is TGCGCCAGCAGCTTGGAGGGGGCGGGCTTCTATGGCTACACCTTC. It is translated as CASSLEGAGFYGYTF.

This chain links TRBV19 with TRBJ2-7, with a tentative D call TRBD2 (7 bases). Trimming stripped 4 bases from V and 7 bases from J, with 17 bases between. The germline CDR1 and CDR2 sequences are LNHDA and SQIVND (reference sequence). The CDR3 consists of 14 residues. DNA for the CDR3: TGTGCCAGTAGTACGGGACACTCCGGGGGGGAGCAGTACTTC. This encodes CASSTGHSGGEQYF.